This T cell receptor (beta chain) was sequenced during a study of shared clonotypes between healthy human individuals (dated by TCRdb to the early 2020s). With respect to the entire study: Three men and a couple of women, aged 18 to 49 years, made up the cohort. For each donor, three plates each were used for CD4 naive and CD4 memory, two plates were used for CD8 naive, and one plate was used for CD8 memory. Blood TCR repertoires of several healthy adults were deeply sequenced to estimate repertoire size and the extent of clonotype sharing between individuals. To increase sequencing depth and limit assay-specific biases, TCR repertoire library preparation and sequencing were carried out by different laboratories using diverse techniques. Per donor, leukapheresis produced somewhere between about 0.94 and 8.9 billion PBMCs. Broader findings and caveats from the paper: Larger estimated clonotype richness was generally found for naive subsets than for memory subsets. Across four donors, about 5.2% of naive CD4, over 3% of naive CD8, 2.3% of memory CD4, and about 0.44% of memory CD8 clonotypes were shared. The genetic and exposure-history diversity represented was limited by the small number of donors. Pairwise subsampling led to the expectation that sequencing depth would affect the degree of clonotype sharing among donors. Sampling was restricted to blood, and TCR repertoires in tissue are likely to differ from TCR repertoires in blood. Clonotypes shared by all four sorted-subset donors showed higher generation probabilities than non-shared clonotypes. Even with the large sequencing depth, rarefaction of the sorted-subset datasets indicated that sequencing was incomplete.

The table lists this clone with a few counts. This receptor's antigen is unknown. Nothing much larger sits one base from this clone, and base qualities are not available. TCR CDR3 regions were amplified from genomic DNA by multiplex PCR using the deep immunoSEQ assay. Genomic DNA extracted from each cell subset was distributed evenly over all wells of several immunoSEQ 96-well plates, and each plate served as one replicate. For sorted subsets, roughly 0.2 ug genomic DNA, equal to about 30,000 T cell genomes, was loaded into each replicate PCR. The purified libraries were quantified using a Qubit 3.0 fluorometer, sized with a Bioanalyzer 2100, and then quantified again using the KAPA Library Quantification kit. A separate single-read 150-cycle Illumina NextSeq 550 flow cell was used to sequence each immunoSEQ 96-well plate. The study's processing was this. Because the immunoSEQ output included only junctional sequences and no quality scores, the filtering could not be the same as the filtering used for full-length reads. To assign V/J genes and CDR3, sequences were annotated against IMGT germline references using PyIR, a Python wrapper for IgBLAST v1.9. Reads with weak V/J assignments (E-value above 1e-6), missing CDR3, stop codons, out-of-frame junctions, or ambiguous translated residues were removed. V3J clonotypes were defined as sequences sharing an identical inferred V gene, J gene, and CDR3 amino acid sequence. Percentage overlap between repertoires was calculated by dividing the number of shared unique clonotypes by the size of the smaller repertoire. Repertoire richness was assessed with RTK rarefaction, the Chao1 estimator, and Recon v2.1 estimates of unobserved clonotypes. Generation probabilities for all TCRbeta clonotypes obtained by the gDNA method from a few donors were computed using OLGA. Drawn from immuneACCESS, this table holds only the in-frame rearrangements with V and J called that TCRdb kept. Clones are partly lost; checked studies trace under half to an unresolved V gene and leave the rest unexplained. V, J and clone size derive from that table, while D and trimming were established from the DNA sequence. The sample table contains roughly 1 million clones; only one count was recorded for 70% to 80% of them. The top ten constitute 0.5% to 0.6% of the sample.

The donors were healthy, HIV-negative adults who had no recently reported acute infections or vaccinations. Every donor was a Caucasian adult residing in Nashville, Tennessee, USA. CD4+ T cells were enriched by magnetic negative selection; naive cells were then positively selected on CD45RA, and the negative fraction formed the memory subset. Blood was collected by leukapheresis, and PBMCs were isolated by Ficoll-Histopaque density gradient centrifugation and then cryopreserved in liquid nitrogen vapor phase. Analytical flow cytometry was used to check the purity and quantity of every magnetically sorted T cell population. From each sorted fraction, genomic DNA was isolated and quantified by UV absorbance on a Nanodrop 2000c. Relative to germline, V is missing 4 bases and J is missing 7 bases, with 8 bases of the junction outside any gene match. From the cysteine through the phenylalanine, the CDR3 covers 14 amino acids. Only the CDR3 region is kept as DNA, spanning 42 bases read in frame from base 1. In the germline V gene, CDR1 corresponds to SNHLY and CDR2 to FYNNEI.

The sequencing input was memory CD4+ T cells from PBMCs. This specimen's cell subset or site label, interpreted: CD45RA-negative fraction. This clonotype originated in a man younger than 35 in good health. Some clones in this sample may be carry-over from other donors' samples. Rearrangement joined TRBV2 to TRBJ2-7, with 9 middle bases fitting TRBD1. Here the CDR3 is given as CASSGDREVGEQYF. The bases read TGTGCCAGCAGTGGGGACAGGGAAGTGGGGGAGCAGTACTTC.